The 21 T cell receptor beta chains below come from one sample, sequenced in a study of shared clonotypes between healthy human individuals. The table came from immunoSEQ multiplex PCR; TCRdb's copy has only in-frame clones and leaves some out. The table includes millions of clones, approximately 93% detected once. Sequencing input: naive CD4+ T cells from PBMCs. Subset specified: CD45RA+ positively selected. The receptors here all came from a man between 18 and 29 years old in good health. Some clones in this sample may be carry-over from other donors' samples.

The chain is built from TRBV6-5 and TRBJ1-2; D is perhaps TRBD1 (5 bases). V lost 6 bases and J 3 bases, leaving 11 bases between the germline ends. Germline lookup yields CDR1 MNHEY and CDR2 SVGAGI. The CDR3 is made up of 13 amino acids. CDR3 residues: CASRIAGYYGYTF. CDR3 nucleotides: TGTGCCAGCAGGATTGCAGGGTACTATGGCTACACCTTC.

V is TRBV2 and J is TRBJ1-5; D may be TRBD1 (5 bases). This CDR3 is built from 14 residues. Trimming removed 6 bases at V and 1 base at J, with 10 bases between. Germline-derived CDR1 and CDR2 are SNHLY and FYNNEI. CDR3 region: CASRADRSNQPQHF. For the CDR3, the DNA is TGTGCCAGCAGGGCTGACAGAAGCAATCAGCCCCAGCATTTT.

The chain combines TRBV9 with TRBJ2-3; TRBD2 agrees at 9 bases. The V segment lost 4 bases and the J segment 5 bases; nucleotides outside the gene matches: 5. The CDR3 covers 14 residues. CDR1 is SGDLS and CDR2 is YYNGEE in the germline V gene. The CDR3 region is CASSPRTSEDTQYF. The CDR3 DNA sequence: TGTGCCAGCAGCCCAAGGACTAGCGAAGATACGCAGTATTTT.

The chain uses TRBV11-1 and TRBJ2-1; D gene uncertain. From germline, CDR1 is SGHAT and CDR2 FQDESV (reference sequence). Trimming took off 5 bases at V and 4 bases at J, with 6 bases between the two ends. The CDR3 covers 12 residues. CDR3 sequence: CASSIVYNEQFF. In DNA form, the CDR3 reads TGTGCCAGCAGCATAGTATACAATGAGCAGTTCTTC.

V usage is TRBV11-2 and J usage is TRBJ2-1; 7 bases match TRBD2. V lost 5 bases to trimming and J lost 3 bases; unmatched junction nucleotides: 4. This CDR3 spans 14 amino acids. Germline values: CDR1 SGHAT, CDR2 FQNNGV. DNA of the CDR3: TGTGCCAGCAGCCGAGGCGGGAGCTACAATGAGCAGTTCTTC. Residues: CASSRGGSYNEQFF. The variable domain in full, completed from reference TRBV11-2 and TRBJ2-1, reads EAGVAQSPRYKIIEKRQSVAFWCNPISGHATLYWYQQILGQGPKLLIQFQNNGVVDDSQLPKDRFSAERLKGVDSTLKIQPAKLEDSAVYLCASSRGGSYNEQFFGPGTRLTVL.

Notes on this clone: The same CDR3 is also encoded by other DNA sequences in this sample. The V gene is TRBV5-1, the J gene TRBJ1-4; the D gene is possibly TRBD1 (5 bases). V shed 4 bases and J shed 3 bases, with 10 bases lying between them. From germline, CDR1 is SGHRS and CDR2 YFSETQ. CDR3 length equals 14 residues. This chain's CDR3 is CASSLGTANEKLFF. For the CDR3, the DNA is TGCGCCAGCAGCCTCGGGACCGCTAATGAAAAACTGTTTTTT.

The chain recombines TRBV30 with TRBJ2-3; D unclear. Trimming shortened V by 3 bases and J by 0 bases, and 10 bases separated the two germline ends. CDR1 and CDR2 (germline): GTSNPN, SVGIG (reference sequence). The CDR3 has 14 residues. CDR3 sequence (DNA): TGTGCCTGGAGCTATATTACAAGCACAGATACGCAGTATTTT. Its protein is CAWSYITSTDTQYF.

The CDR3, as DNA: TGTGCCAGCAGTTTATACGGACAGGGCATCTCTGGGGCCAACGTCCTGACTTTC. The encoded protein is CASSLYGQGISGANVLTF. The genes are TRBV27 and TRBJ2-6, with 8 bases fitting TRBD1. With 1 base clipped from V and 0 bases from J, the junction kept 5 bases outside the gene matches. Per the germline V gene, CDR1 is MNHEY and CDR2 is SMNVEV (reference sequence). The CDR3 contains 18 residues.

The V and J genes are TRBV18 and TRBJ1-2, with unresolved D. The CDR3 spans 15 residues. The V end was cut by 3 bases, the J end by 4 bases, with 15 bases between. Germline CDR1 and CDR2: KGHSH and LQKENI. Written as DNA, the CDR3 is TGTGCCAGCTCACCCTCCCGGCAGGATCCCTATGGCTACACCTTC. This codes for CASSPSRQDPYGYTF.

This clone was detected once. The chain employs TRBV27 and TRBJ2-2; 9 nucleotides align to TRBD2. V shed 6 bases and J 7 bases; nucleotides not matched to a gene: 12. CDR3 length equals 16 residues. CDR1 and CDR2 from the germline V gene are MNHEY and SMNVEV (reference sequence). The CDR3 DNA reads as TGTGCCAGCAGGGCGTTAGGGACTAGCACTGGCGGGGAGCTGTTTTTT. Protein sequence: CASRALGTSTGGELFF.

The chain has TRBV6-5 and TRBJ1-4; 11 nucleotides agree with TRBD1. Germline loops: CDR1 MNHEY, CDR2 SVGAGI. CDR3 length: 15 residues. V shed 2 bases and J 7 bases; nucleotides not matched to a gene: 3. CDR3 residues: CASSYEDRGREKLFF. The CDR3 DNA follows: TGTGCCAGCAGTTACGAGGACAGGGGGCGTGAAAAACTGTTTTTT.

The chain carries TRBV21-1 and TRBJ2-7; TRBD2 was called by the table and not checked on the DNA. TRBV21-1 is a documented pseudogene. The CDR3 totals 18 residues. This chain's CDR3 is CASSRAEGLAVEGYEQYF. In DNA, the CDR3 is TGTGCCAGCAGCAGAGCTGAGGGACTAGCGGTAGAAGGTTACGAGCAGTACTTC.

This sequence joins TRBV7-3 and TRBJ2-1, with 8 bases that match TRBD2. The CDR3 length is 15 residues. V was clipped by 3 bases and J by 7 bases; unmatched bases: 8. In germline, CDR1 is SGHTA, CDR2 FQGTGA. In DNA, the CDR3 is TGTGCCAGCAGCTTTAGCGGGATGACTGGGAATGAGCAGTTCTTC. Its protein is CASSFSGMTGNEQFF.

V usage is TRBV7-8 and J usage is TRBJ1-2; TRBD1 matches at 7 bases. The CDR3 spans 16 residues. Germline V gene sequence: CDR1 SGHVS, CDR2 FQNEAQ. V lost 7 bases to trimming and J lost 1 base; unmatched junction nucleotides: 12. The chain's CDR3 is CASTRGAGTHNYGYTF. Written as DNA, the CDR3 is TGTGCCAGCACCAGGGGGGCGGGAACTCATAACTATGGCTACACCTTC.

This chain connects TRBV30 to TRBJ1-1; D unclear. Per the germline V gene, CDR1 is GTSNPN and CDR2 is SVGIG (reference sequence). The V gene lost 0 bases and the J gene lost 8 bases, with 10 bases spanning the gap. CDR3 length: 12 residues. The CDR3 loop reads CAWSVYSREAFF. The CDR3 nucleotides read TGTGCCTGGAGTGTATATAGTAGAGAAGCTTTCTTT. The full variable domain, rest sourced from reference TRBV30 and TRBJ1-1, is SQTIHQWPATLVQPVGSPLSLECTVEGTSNPNLYWYRQAAGRGLQLLFYSVGIGQISSEVPQNLSASRPQDRQFILSSKKLLLSDSGFYLCAWSVYSREAFFGQGTRLTVV.

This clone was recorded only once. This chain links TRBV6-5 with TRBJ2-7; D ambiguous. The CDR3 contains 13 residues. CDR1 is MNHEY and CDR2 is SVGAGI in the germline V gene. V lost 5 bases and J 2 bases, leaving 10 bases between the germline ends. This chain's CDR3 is CASSRSRTYEQYF. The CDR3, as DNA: TGTGCCAGCAGTAGAAGTAGAACCTACGAGCAGTACTTC.

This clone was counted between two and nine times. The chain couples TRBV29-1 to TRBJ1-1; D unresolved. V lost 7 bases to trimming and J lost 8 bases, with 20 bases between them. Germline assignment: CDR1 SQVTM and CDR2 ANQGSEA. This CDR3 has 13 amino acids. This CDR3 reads CSAALSREGEAFF. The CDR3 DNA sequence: TGCAGCGCCGCCCTTTCGCGGGAAGGGGAAGCTTTCTTT.

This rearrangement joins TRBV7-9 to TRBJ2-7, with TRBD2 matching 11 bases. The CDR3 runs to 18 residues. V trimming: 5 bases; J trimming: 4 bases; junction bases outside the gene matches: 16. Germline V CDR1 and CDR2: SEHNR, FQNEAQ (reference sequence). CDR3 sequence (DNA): TGTGCCAGCAGCCGCCGGACTAGCGGGTCCCCGAGGGCGTACGAGCAGTACTTC. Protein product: CASSRRTSGSPRAYEQYF.

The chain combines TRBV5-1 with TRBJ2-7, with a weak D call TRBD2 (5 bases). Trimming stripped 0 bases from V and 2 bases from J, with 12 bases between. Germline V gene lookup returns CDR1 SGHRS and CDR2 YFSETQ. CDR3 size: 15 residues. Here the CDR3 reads CASSLAAGAPYEQYF. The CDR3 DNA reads TGCGCCAGCAGCTTGGCCGCGGGCGCCCCCTACGAGCAGTACTTC.

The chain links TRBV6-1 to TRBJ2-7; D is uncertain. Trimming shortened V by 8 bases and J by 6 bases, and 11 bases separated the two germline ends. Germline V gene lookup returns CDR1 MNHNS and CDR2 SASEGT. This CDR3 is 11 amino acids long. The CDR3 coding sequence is TGTGCCAGCCGCCTCGACGGCGAGCAGTACTTC. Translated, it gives CASRLDGEQYF.

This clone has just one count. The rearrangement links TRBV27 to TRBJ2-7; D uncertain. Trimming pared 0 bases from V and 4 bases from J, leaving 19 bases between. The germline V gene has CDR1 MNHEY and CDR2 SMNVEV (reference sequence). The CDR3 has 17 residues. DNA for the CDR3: TGTGCCAGCAGTTTATCCCTCTCGGAGCGCCTCCAATACGAGCAGTACTTC. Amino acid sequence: CASSLSLSERLQYEQYF.